The rows below give T cell receptor beta chains drawn from one sample of a study of shared clonotypes between healthy human individuals. TCRdb keeps only in-frame clones here, not all; method: immunoSEQ multiplex PCR. The sample has under 550,000 clones, about 95% seen once. Specimen: naive CD4+ T cells sorted from blood. Every receptor here comes from a young woman in good health. The CDR3 runs from the conserved cysteine through the conserved F or W. A D gene is named only where the DNA matches it firmly. Only some rows state a clone size, as once, few, many or a class for expanded clones.

>TRBJ1-2|NA|TRBV21-1|NA
CASSKAAEYGYTF
TGTGCCAGCAGCAAAGCTGCAGAGTATGGCTACACCTTC
>TRBJ2-1|NA|TRBV27|NA
CASSGVGLDYNEQFF
TGTGCCAGCAGCGGTGTGGGACTCGACTACAATGAGCAGTTCTTC
>TRBJ2-1|TRBD2|TRBV28|NA
CASSSSGLAGVAEQFF
TGTGCCAGCAGTTCCTCCGGACTAGCGGGAGTGGCTGAGCAGTTCTTC
>TRBJ2-7|TRBD2|TRBV2|NA
CASRPGLAGLYEQYF
TGTGCCAGCAGACCGGGACTAGCGGGGCTCTACGAGCAGTACTTC
>TRBJ2-1|TRBD2|TRBV11-2|NA
CASSWTSGSYYNEQFF
TGTGCCAGCAGCTGGACTAGCGGGAGTTATTACAATGAGCAGTTCTTC
>TRBJ2-3|NA|TRBV7-2|NA
CASSLAFSRASTDTQYF
TGTGCCAGCAGCTTAGCGTTTAGCAGAGCGAGCACAGATACGCAGTATTTT
>TRBJ2-5|NA|TRBV21-1|once
CASSKGGGFSQETQYF
TGTGCCAGCAGCAAGGGCGGAGGCTTCTCTCAAGAGACCCAGTACTTC
>TRBJ2-3|TRBD2|TRBV4-2|NA
CASTRSGAGVTDTQYF
TGTGCCAGCACCCGAAGTGGGGCGGGAGTAACAGATACGCAGTATTTT
>TRBJ1-1|NA|TRBV28|NA
CASSLPWPNTEAFF
TGTGCCAGCAGCCTACCTTGGCCGAACACTGAAGCTTTCTTT
>TRBJ1-4|NA|TRBV6-1|NA
CASTMDRPLEKLFF
TGTGCCAGCACTATGGACAGACCCCTCGAAAAACTGTTTTTT
>TRBJ2-1|TRBD2|TRBV2|NA
CASKPRSGRAYNEQFF
TGTGCCAGCAAACCCCGCTCCGGGAGGGCTTACAATGAGCAGTTCTTC
>TRBJ2-7|NA|TRBV19|once
CASSPRDKDEQYF
TGTGCCAGTAGTCCCCGGGACAAGGACGAGCAGTACTTC
>TRBJ2-1|NA|TRBV4-1|once
CASSQVDRAKPGLVGEQFF
TGCGCCAGCAGCCAAGTAGACAGGGCAAAACCGGGACTAGTGGGTGAGCAGTTCTTC
>TRBJ2-7|TRBD2|TRBV10-1|NA
CASSAQLAGNEQYF
TGCGCCAGCAGTGCGCAACTAGCGGGTAATGAGCAGTACTTC
>TRBJ1-6|TRBD1|TRBV4-1|NA
CASSQAGQGDYNSPLHF
TGCGCCAGCAGCCAAGCCGGACAGGGTGATTATAATTCACCCCTCCACTTT
>TRBJ2-6|NA|TRBV9|NA
CASSPHEGTAVLKSGANVLTF
TGTGCCAGCAGCCCCCACGAGGGCACCGCGGTACTAAAATCTGGGGCCAACGTCCTGACTTTC
>TRBJ1-1|NA|TRBV18|once
CASSPAAGGGFTEAFF
TGTGCCAGCTCGCCCGCGGCGGGGGGTGGATTTACTGAAGCTTTCTTT
>TRBJ2-7|TRBD2|TRBV6-4|NA
CASSEGLANRPQISREQYF
TGTGCCAGCAGTGAAGGACTAGCTAATCGCCCTCAAATCTCCCGCGAGCAGTACTTC
>TRBJ2-3|TRBD2|TRBV27|NA
CASSFLRTSGTADTQYF
TGTGCCAGCAGTTTCCTTCGGACTAGCGGGACAGCAGATACGCAGTATTTT
>TRBJ2-1|NA|TRBV15|NA
CATSRNPGSGLGSYNEQFF
TGTGCCACCAGCAGAAATCCAGGGTCTGGCTTGGGCTCCTACAATGAGCAGTTCTTC
>TRBJ2-7|NA|TRBV28|NA
CASSFGYEQYF
TGTGCCAGCAGTTTTGGTTACGAGCAGTACTTC
>TRBJ1-5|TRBD1|TRBV28|NA
CASTTGDRGPPQHF
TGTGCCAGCACTACGGGGGACAGGGGGCCACCCCAGCATTTT
>TRBJ2-5|NA|TRBV7-6|NA
CASSLGADRREETQYF
TGTGCCAGCAGCTTAGGTGCGGACCGGAGGGAAGAGACCCAGTACTTC
>TRBJ2-2|NA|TRBV28|NA
CASNRGSNTGELFF
TGTGCCAGCAACCGAGGGAGCAACACCGGGGAGCTGTTTTTT
>TRBJ1-1|TRBD1|TRBV5-4|NA
CASSLLQGVRTEAFF
TGTGCCAGCAGCTTGTTACAGGGGGTGCGCACTGAAGCTTTCTTT
>TRBJ2-3|NA|TRBV5-1|NA
CATKGNLSTDTQYF
TGCGCCACCAAAGGGAATCTCAGCACAGATACGCAGTATTTT
>TRBJ2-3|TRBD2|TRBV27|NA
CASSKGLAGVAGGTQYF
TGTGCCAGCAGTAAAGGACTAGCGGGAGTTGCGGGGGGTACGCAGTATTTT
>TRBJ2-7|NA|TRBV19|NA
CASSSLGVIPLEQYF
TGTGCCAGTAGTAGCTTAGGGGTAATTCCTCTCGAGCAGTACTTC
>TRBJ2-7|NA|TRBV18|NA
CASSPAREHSYEQYF
TGTGCCAGCTCACCGGCAAGGGAACACAGCTACGAGCAGTACTTC
>TRBJ1-2|NA|TRBV6-1|NA
CASSEGPGRSGYTF
TGTGCCAGCAGTGAAGGTCCAGGGCGGTCTGGCTACACCTTC
>TRBJ1-2|NA|TRBV2|NA
CASSDPDRYYGYTF
TGTGCCAGCAGTGACCCGGACAGATACTATGGCTACACCTTC
>TRBJ2-1|NA|TRBV6-5|NA
CASQRGSSYNEQFF
TGTGCCTCGCAGAGGGGTTCTTCCTACAATGAGCAGTTCTTC
>TRBJ2-1|NA|TRBV18|NA
CASSPWPGNEQFF
TGTGCCAGCTCACCCTGGCCGGGCAATGAGCAGTTCTTC
>TRBJ1-5|TRBD1|TRBV7-9|once
CASSSGTGSQPQHF
TGTGCCAGCAGCTCCGGGACAGGGAGTCAGCCCCAGCATTTT
>TRBJ1-2|NA|TRBV6-6|NA
CASSYSMEGTYGYTF
TGTGCCAGCAGTTACTCGATGGAGGGAACCTATGGCTACACCTTC
>TRBJ2-7|TRBD2|TRBV4-1|NA
CASSQMTSGRDRYEQYF
TGCGCCAGCAGCCAAATGACTAGCGGGAGAGATAGGTACGAGCAGTACTTC
>TRBJ1-1|TRBD1|TRBV7-8|NA
CASSLAQGALMNTEAFF
TGTGCCAGCAGCTTAGCGCAGGGGGCGTTAATGAACACTGAAGCTTTCTTT
>TRBJ2-5|TRBD2|TRBV9|NA
CASSVGAGITQETQYF
TGTGCCAGCAGCGTTGGAGCGGGAATCACCCAAGAGACCCAGTACTTC
>TRBJ1-3|NA|TRBV28|NA
CASSLSVISGNTIYF
TGTGCCAGCAGTTTGAGCGTTATCTCTGGAAACACCATATATTTT
>TRBJ1-5|NA|TRBV28|NA
CASSSPAGGNQPQHF
TGTGCCAGCAGTTCCCCAGCAGGGGGCAATCAGCCCCAGCATTTT
>TRBJ2-2|TRBD2|TRBV5-1|NA
CASSRLAGPTGELFF
TGCGCCAGCAGTCGACTAGCGGGGCCCACCGGGGAGCTGTTTTTT
>TRBJ2-1|NA|TRBV5-1|NA
CASSFTEGGFSYNEQFF
TGCGCCAGCAGCTTCACGGAAGGGGGTTTCTCCTACAATGAGCAGTTCTTC
>TRBJ1-1|NA|TRBV6-1|NA
CASRVGGRNTEAFF
TGTGCCAGCAGGGTCGGGGGGCGGAACACTGAAGCTTTCTTT
>TRBJ2-7|NA|TRBV5-5|NA
CASSLSHDNIPSYEQYF
TGTGCCAGCAGCTTGAGTCACGACAACATCCCCTCCTACGAGCAGTACTTC
>TRBJ1-1|TRBD1|TRBV5-1|NA
CASSLAGDRGTTEAFF
TGCGCCAGCAGCCTGGCCGGGGACAGGGGGACCACTGAAGCTTTCTTT
>TRBJ2-6|NA|TRBV27|once
CASSVRPSSGANVLTF
TGTGCCAGCAGTGTCCGTCCCAGCTCTGGGGCCAACGTCCTGACTTTC
>TRBJ1-1|NA|TRBV7-2|NA
CASSPHQGLFTEAFF
TGTGCCAGCAGCCCACACCAGGGGTTGTTCACTGAAGCTTTCTTT
>TRBJ1-5|NA|TRBV6-1|once
CASSEAPGPQHF
TGTGCCAGCAGTGAAGCGCCGGGCCCCCAACATTTT
>TRBJ2-2|TRBD2|TRBV28|NA
CASGEGRAGELFF
TGTGCCAGCGGGGAGGGAAGGGCCGGGGAGCTGTTTTTT
>TRBJ2-5|NA|TRBV19|NA
CASSVVVGQETQYF
TGTGCCAGTAGCGTAGTGGTGGGCCAAGAGACCCAGTACTTC
>TRBJ1-1|TRBD1|TRBV29-1|NA
CGAGGDTEAFF
TGCGGGGCAGGGGGGGACACTGAAGCTTTCTTT
>TRBJ1-1|TRBD1|TRBV11-2|NA
CASSTQTGGPEAFF
TGTGCCAGCAGCACGCAGACAGGGGGCCCTGAAGCTTTCTTT
>TRBJ2-3|TRBD2|TRBV5-4|NA
CASRGTSGRQGDTQYF
TGTGCCAGCAGAGGGACTAGCGGGAGGCAGGGAGATACGCAGTATTTT